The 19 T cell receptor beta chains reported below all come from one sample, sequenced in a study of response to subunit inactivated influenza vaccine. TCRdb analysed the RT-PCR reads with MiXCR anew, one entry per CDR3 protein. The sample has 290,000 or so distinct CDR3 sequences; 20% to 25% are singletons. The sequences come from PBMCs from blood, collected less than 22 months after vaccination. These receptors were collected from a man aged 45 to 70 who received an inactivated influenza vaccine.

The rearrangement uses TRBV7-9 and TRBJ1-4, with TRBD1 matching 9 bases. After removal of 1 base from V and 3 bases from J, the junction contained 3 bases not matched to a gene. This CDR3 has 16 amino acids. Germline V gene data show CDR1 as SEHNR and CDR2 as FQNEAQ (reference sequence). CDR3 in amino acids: CASSLGDRVANEKLFF. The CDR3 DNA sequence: TGTGCCAGCAGCTTAGGGGACAGGGTGGCTAATGAAAAACTGTTTTTT. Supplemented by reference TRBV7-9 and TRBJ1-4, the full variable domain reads DTGVSQNPRHKITKRGQNVTFRCDPISEHNRLYWYRQTLGQGPEFLTYFQNEAQLEKSRLLSDRFSAERPKGSFSTLEIQRTEQGDSAMYLCASSLGDRVANEKLFFGSGTQLSVL.

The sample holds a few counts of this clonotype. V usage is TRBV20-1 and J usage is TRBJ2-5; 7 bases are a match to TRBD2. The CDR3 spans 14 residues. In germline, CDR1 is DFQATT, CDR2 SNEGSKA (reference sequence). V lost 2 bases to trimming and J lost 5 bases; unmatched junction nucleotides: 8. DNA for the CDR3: TGCAGTGCTAGAACCGTAGCGGGTAGGGAGACCCAGTACTTC. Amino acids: CSARTVAGRETQYF.

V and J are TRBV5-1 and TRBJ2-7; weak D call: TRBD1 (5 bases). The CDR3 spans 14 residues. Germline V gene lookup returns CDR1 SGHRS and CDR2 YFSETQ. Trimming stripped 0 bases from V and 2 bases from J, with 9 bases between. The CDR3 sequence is CASSLVQGTYEQYF. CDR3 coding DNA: TGCGCCAGCAGCTTGGTTCAGGGAACCTACGAGCAGTACTTC.

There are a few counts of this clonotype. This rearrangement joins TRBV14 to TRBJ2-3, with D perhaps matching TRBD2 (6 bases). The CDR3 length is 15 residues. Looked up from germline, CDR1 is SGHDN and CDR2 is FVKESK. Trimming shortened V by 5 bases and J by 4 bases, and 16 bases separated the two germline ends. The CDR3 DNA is TGTGCCAGCAGCTCCCAATCGCGGGACGCAGATACGCAGTATTTT. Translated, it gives CASSSQSRDADTQYF.

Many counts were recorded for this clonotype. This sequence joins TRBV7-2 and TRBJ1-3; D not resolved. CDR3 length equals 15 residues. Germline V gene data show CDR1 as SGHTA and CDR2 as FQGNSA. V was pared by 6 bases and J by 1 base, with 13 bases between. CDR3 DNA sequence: TGTGCCAGCAGTCTGTCGGGGTTTTCTGGAAACACCATATATTTT. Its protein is CASSLSGFSGNTIYF.

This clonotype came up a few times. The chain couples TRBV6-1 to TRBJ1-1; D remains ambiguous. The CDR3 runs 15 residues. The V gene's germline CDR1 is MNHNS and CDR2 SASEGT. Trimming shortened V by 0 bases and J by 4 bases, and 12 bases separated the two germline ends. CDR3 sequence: CASSEAGWKGTEAFF. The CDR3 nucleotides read TGTGCCAGCAGTGAAGCAGGGTGGAAGGGCACTGAAGCTTTCTTT.

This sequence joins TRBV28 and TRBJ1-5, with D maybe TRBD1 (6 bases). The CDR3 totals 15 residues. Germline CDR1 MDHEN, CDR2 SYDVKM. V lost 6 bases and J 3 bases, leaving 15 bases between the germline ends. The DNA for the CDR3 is TGTGCCAGCAGACCACAGGGTGGGTTCAATCAGCCCCAGCATTTT. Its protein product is CASRPQGGFNQPQHF.

DNA for the CDR3: TGCGCCAGCAGCCAAGGAACGAGCGGGACCTACGAGCAGTACTTC. It specifies CASSQGTSGTYEQYF. The chain combines TRBV4-3 with TRBJ2-7; 7 positions agree with TRBD2. Germline CDR1 reads LGHNA; CDR2 reads YSLEER. Trimming took 1 base from V and 2 from J; bases not matched to a gene: 5. The CDR3 contains 15 residues.

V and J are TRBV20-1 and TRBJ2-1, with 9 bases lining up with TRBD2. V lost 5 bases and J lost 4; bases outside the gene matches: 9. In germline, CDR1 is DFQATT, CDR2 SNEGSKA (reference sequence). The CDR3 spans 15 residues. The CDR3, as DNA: TGCAGTGCTGTGACCGGGACTAGCAGTTACAATGAGCAGTTCTTC. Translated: CSAVTGTSSYNEQFF.

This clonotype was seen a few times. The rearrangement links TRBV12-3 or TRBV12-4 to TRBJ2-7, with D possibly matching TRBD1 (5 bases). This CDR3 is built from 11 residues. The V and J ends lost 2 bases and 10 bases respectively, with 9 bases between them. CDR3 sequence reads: CASSLRGHQYF. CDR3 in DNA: TGTGCCAGCAGTTTAAGAGGACACCAGTACTTC.

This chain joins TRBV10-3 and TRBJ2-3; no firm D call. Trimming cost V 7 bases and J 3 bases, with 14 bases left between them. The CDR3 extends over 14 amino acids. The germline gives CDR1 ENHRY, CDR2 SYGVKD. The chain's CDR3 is CAINPAFGTDTQYF. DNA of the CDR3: TGTGCCATCAACCCGGCCTTTGGTACAGATACGCAGTATTTT.

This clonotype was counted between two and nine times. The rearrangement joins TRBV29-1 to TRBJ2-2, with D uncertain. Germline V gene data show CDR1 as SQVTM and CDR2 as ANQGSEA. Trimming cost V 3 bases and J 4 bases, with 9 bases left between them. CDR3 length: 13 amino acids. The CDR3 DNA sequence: TGCAGCGTTGAGCCCTCGGGCACCGGGGAGCTGTTTTTT. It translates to CSVEPSGTGELFF.

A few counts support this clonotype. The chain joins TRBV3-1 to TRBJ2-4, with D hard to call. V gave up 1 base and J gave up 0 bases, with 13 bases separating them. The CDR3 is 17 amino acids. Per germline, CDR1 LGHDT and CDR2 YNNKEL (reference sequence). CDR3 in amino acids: CASSQGGSWVAKNIQYF. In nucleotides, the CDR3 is TGTGCCAGCAGCCAAGGTGGTTCCTGGGTAGCCAAAAACATTCAGTACTTC.

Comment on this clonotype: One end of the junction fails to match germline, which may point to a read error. The CDR3 loop reads CTSRARIFPDTQYF. Here the CDR3 DNA reads TGTACCAGCCGAGCGCGGATATTCCCCGATACGCAGTATTTT. The chain combines TRBV6-1 with TRBJ2-3; D uncertain. Germline V gene data show CDR1 as MNHNS and CDR2 as SASEGT. The CDR3 covers 14 residues.

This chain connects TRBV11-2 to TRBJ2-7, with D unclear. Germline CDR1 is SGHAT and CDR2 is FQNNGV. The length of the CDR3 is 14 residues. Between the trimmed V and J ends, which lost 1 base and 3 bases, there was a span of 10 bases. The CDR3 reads CASSLGGFNYEQYF. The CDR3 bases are TGTGCCAGCAGCTTAGGGGGATTTAACTACGAGCAGTACTTC.

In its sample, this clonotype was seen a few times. This CDR3 reads CSAVPGLRVEQFF. The DNA for the CDR3 is TGCAGTGCTGTCCCGGGACTCAGAGTTGAGCAGTTCTTC. This chain connects TRBV20-1 to TRBJ2-1, with D possibly matching TRBD2 (6 bases). The CDR3 is made up of 13 amino acids. Germline assignment: CDR1 DFQATT and CDR2 SNEGSKA (reference sequence). Trimming cost V 5 bases and J 9 bases, with 17 bases left between them.

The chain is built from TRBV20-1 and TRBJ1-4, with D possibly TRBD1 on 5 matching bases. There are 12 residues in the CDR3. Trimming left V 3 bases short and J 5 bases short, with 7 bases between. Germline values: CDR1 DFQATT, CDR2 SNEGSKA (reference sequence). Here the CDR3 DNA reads TGCAGTGCTAGGCCAGGGAATGAAAAACTGTTTTTT. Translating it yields CSARPGNEKLFF.

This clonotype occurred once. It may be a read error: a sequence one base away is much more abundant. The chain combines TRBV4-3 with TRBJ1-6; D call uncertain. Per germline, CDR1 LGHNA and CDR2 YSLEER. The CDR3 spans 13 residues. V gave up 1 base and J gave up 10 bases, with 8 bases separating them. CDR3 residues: CASSQGIGSPLHF. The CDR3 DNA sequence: TGCGCCAGCAGCCAAGGGATCGGCTCACCCCTCCACTTT.

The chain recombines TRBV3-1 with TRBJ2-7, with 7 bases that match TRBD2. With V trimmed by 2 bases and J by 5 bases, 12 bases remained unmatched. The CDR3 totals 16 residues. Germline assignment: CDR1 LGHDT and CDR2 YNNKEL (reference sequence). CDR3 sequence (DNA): TGTGCCAGCAGCCAACAGTGGGGACTACGGGTCCACGAGCAGTACTTC. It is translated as CASSQQWGLRVHEQYF.